This T cell receptor (beta chain) was retrieved from a study of cytomegalovirus exposure and HLA in healthy donors (dated by TCRdb to about 2017). With regard to the full study: An earlier analysis of approximately 590 of the donors reported 250 to 300 Gb of sequence data and 100 million to 130 million unique TCR beta sequences from about 179 million T cells. High-throughput TCR immunosequencing, statistical association of individual TCRs with disease status, and machine learning were combined to predict cytomegalovirus infection status. Typing coverage varied by locus: roughly 629-640 donors for A, B, C, DRB1 and DQB1; approximately 520 for DQA1; nearly 610 for DPA1; under 490 for DPB1. A separate validation cohort of some 130 different subjects was used in addition to the roughly 700-subject first cohort. The study aimed to test whether signatures of past pathogen exposure could be identified by cataloging public T cell receptors. Genome-wide SNP genotypes for about 65% of the roughly 670 donors were used in a later genetic analysis, which treated that subset as a discovery cohort. Donor age, sex, ethnicity and CMV serostatus were compiled alongside the repertoire data. HLA typing included class I and class II loci at four-digit resolution. Rather than using new phenotypic data, the later analysis identified candidate immune exposures from TCR beta sequences and from how often those sequences occurred across donors. Around 320 gigabases of sequencing data and approximately 93 million unique TCR sequences were included in an early release covering around 600 HLA-typed donors. On average, 235,054 unique TCR beta nucleotide sequences were sequenced per donor among several hundred genotyped donors of the cohort, with roughly 18% of those sequences being non-productive. A later analysis re-analyzed previously published TCR beta repertoires from 660 or so donors and added high-resolution HLA genotyping to study TCR occurrence patterns. An earlier analysis of a few hundred of the donors applied high-throughput TCR beta sequencing to assess whether each TCR beta V gene segment acted as functional or pseudogenic. The T cell repertoires of several hundred subjects were profiled by immunosequencing and related to cytomegalovirus serostatus. The genetic ancestry cluster associated with self-reported Caucasian donors included around four fifths of the 398 genotyped donors. Every repertoire in the discovery cohort had been generated on one and the same sequencing platform. Five DR-DQ haplotypes were treated as single units for association and clustering because of strong linkage in the cohort. Study-wide conclusions, independent of this receptor: In a later analysis, HLA-associated TCR beta chains were found to be more clonally expanded and to have lower generation probabilities than equally common non-associated chains. When HLA alleles, especially DR and DQ, strongly co-occurred, TCR associations were difficult to assign to individual alleles. V-gene and J-gene trimming of TCR beta chains was associated with a missense DCLRE1C variant in a later genetic analysis, and the association was replicated in an independent cohort. The cohort was sequenced for TCR beta chains only, and without alpha or paired-chain data the features that could be detected were limited. The classifier was reported to diagnose cytomegalovirus status with high specificity and sensitivity in both the original cohort and the validation cohort. A later analysis associated 15,000 to 20,000 TCR beta sequences with specific HLA alleles at a false discovery rate of 0.05. The sequencing pipeline was judged likely to have produced a cluster of highly shared sequence variants as a technical artifact. A later genetic analysis reported fewer N-insertions in productive TCRs among donors in an Asian-associated ancestry cluster than the roughly 700-donor mean. A further reported finding was that TCR beta sequences accurately predicted the HLA-A and HLA-B alleles for most subjects in the first cohort. According to a later analysis, most CMV-associated TCR beta chains appeared to be HLA-restricted, and the HLA associations seemed to be driven largely by CMV exposure. In vitro tests confirmed that a few of the cytomegalovirus-associated TCR beta chains recognize cytomegalovirus antigens. Broadly in line with IMGT annotations, most TCR beta V segments showed up in productive rearrangements about 87% or about 30% of the time in an earlier analysis of several hundred of the donors. Correlated functional status among segregating V segments might reflect linkage disequilibrium, but an unknown experimental factor could not be ruled out. Most TCR sequences were seen in very few donors, while some public TCRs were found in many individuals. A later analysis reported that several top co-occurrence clusters appeared linked to parvovirus B19, influenza, CMV and Epstein-Barr virus. The study listed 150 to 200 TCR beta chains as associated with cytomegalovirus. The authors suggested that the approach could potentially be generalized to other disease states and immunological phenotypes. The only immune exposure information available for the cohort was CMV serostatus. HLA typing was unavailable for some donors at each locus, so association tests used only the typed subset. Because counts were too low, seventeen rarely observed V segments, including chromosome 9 orphons, were left out of the earlier analysis of some 600 of the donors. The presence/absence analyses assumed that sequencing depth was roughly uniform across donors, and that assumption may not be true. Because the 87-base-pair reads could not distinguish some IMGT-functional V segments, including TRBV6-2 and TRBV6-3, those segments were excluded. According to a later analysis, TCR association rates differed among HLA loci, with DRB1 alleles showing the most associated TCRs and HLA-C alleles showing the fewest.

The library was generated by the immunoSEQ multiplex PCR assay. For the multiplex PCR, a mixture combining 60 forward primers for TCR Vbeta segments and 13 reverse primers for TCR Jbeta segments was used. Amplification of the CDR3 region of rearranged TCR beta genes was performed with a multiplex PCR assay on genomic DNA. The amplified TCR beta libraries were sequenced on the Illumina HiSeq System as 87-base-pair reads. The original methods were these. A later analysis counted 75 million to 100 million unique TCR beta chains across the 550 to 750 repertoires, and 9 million to 14 million of these chains were shared by at least two donors. Raw reads were error-corrected and collapsed into unique sequences with a nearest-neighbor algorithm that merged closely related sequences to remove PCR and sequencing errors. To assign V, D and J gene segments, CDR3 sequences were aligned to IMGT reference sequences. For a sequence to be retained, a match of at least six nucleotides was required to both a V gene segment and a J gene segment. A rearrangement counted as productive if the CDR3 had no stop codons and remained in frame with V and J, and every other rearrangement counted as non-productive. CDR3 was defined by IMGT convention, running from the second conserved V-encoded cysteine to the conserved J-encoded phenylalanine. The earlier analysis of 500 to 600 of the donors excluded sequences that lacked an unambiguous match to a single V gene segment. In an earlier analysis of a few hundred of the donors, V segments were called functional above 56.7% productive rearrangements and were called segregating when the between-donor standard deviation exceeded 5%. A statistical classification framework was built for diagnosing cytomegalovirus status from the catalog of TCR beta chain sequences. A later analysis assigned V and J genes by comparing TCR nucleotide sequences with IMGT/GENE-DB human TR gene sequences. Using the TCRdist pipeline, a later analysis assigned CDR3 sequences along with most-parsimonious VDJ recombination scenarios. In a later analysis, every TCR beta chain was defined by the combination of its CDR3 amino acid sequence and its V-gene family, and reads without a unique V-gene family were dropped. A later analysis removed 500 to 650 highly shared, low-generation-probability nucleotide sequences to deal with suspected cross-contamination and a sequencing artifact. A later analysis calculated a clonal expansion index for each public chain from normalized within-repertoire ranks of inferred template counts. In a later analysis, generation probabilities were computed using a VDJ recombination model fitted to out-of-frame rearrangements, and the results were checked against IGoR. A later analysis scored TCR-TCR, TCR-HLA and TCR-CMV co-occurrence with hypergeometric tests, applying a repertoire-size bias correction to TCR pairs. To estimate false discovery rates, a later analysis permuted the HLA or CMV assignments 20 times. A later analysis grouped co-occurring TCRs with DBSCAN, adding TCRdist sequence similarity when clustering within HLA-allele-positive subsets. For co-occurrence clustering, repertoires with fewer than 30,000 or more than 120,000 public chains were excluded, along with about five repertoires with anomalous nucleotide sharing. TCRdb limited this immuneACCESS table to in-frame rearrangements with V and J called. A share of clones is missing; checked studies link under half to unresolved V genes, and the rest is unexplained. The V and J calls and clone size come from that table; D and trimming were worked out from the DNA. The sample profile shows over 150,000 clones; 82% of them were found once. The ten most abundant clones make up approximately 1.6% of the sample.

In total, roughly 670 healthy bone marrow donors made up the cohort. At the time of sampling, all cohort members were nominally healthy, though unrecorded immune exposures were likely present. The donor tested CMV seropositive, placing the donor among the roughly 300 seropositive members of the cohort. A peripheral blood sample was provided by each donor, and peripheral blood mononuclear cells were used for TCR beta sequencing. Genomic DNA extraction from the blood cell samples was performed with the Qiagen DNeasy Blood Extraction Kit. The CDR3 sequence holds 17 residues, the cysteine and phenylalanine included. The retained sequence is limited to the CDR3, 51 bases, with the frame set at the first base. Trimming costs V 6 bases and J 1 base, and their ends lie 18 bases apart. Reading the germline V gene gives CDR1 WSHSY and CDR2 SAAADI. This clone was seen only once. Which antigen it targets is not known. No quality values exist for individual bases; no much larger clone is one base distant.

This sequence uses TRBV10-2 and TRBJ2-2; possibly the D gene is TRBD1, per 5 matching bases. The receptor comes from a girl between 10 and 17 years old in good health and CMV-seropositive. The source material was PBMCs. For the CDR3, the sequence is CASSPPTVTMNTGELFF. At the DNA level, the sequence is TGCGCCAGCAGCCCGCCGACAGTTACGATGAACACCGGGGAGCTGTTTTTT.